A single sample is the source of the 23 T cell receptor beta chains below, sequenced in a study of OX40 agonist ivuxolimab in advanced cancers. Library construction relied on the immunoSEQ multiplex PCR assay. TCRdb retrieved this table from immuneACCESS and kept in-frame rearrangements only. Not all clones are present; in checked studies, unresolved V genes account for under half, and no reason is known for the remainder. Across this sample there are around 69,000 clones, with roughly nine tenths seen only once. Approximately 4% of the sample is held by the ten biggest clonotypes. Sample: CD4+ or CD8+ T cells sorted from blood, taken in a trial of the OX40 agonist ivuxolimab. The receptors originated from an adult with an advanced solid tumor such as melanoma, head and neck, liver or kidney cancer.

This chain joins TRBV2 and TRBJ2-3; no firm D call. The germline V gene has CDR1 SNHLY and CDR2 FYNNEI. The CDR3 is 12 residues long. Trimming took 6 bases from V and 2 from J, leaving 6 bases between them. The CDR3 sequence is CASSATTDTQYF. CDR3 nucleotides: TGTGCCAGCAGCGCTACCACAGATACGCAGTATTTT.

The chain combines TRBV5-5 with TRBJ1-5; no clear D gene. This CDR3 has 13 amino acids. Germline V CDR1 and CDR2: SGHKS, YYEKEE (reference sequence). V was shortened by 4 bases and J by 3 bases, with 8 bases between the two germline ends. CDR3 loop: CASSPRTNQPQHF. DNA for the CDR3: TGTGCCAGCAGCCCACGGACCAATCAGCCCCAGCATTTT.

V usage is TRBV29-1 and J usage is TRBJ2-3; TRBD2 aligns across 7 bases. The germline V gene encodes CDR1 SQVTM and CDR2 ANQGSEA. J gave up 1 base and V 3 bases, and 1 base lay outside the gene matches. The CDR3 loop spans 13 amino acids. CDR3 residues: CSVDAGGTDTQYF. The CDR3 DNA is TGCAGCGTTGATGCGGGAGGCACAGATACGCAGTATTTT.

The J gene is TRBJ2-1, the V gene TRBV27, with D maybe TRBD2 (5 bases). Trimming removed 5 bases at V and 2 bases at J, with 7 bases between. Germline assignment: CDR1 MNHEY and CDR2 SMNVEV (reference sequence). The CDR3 loop spans 13 amino acids. As DNA, the CDR3 is TGTGCCAGCAGTAAGAGGGCCTACAATGAGCAGTTCTTC. It codes for CASSKRAYNEQFF.

This chain joins TRBV10-3 and TRBJ2-7; D gene uncertain. The CDR3 loop spans 14 amino acids. Germline CDR1 is ENHRY and CDR2 is SYGVKD. The V end was cut by 3 bases, the J end by 0 bases, with 9 bases between. The CDR3 DNA follows: TGTGCCATCAGTGAAAACCTAAGCTCCTACGAGCAGTACTTC. Its protein is CAISENLSSYEQYF.

With respect to this clone: An end of the junction differs from the germline gene, which may be a read error. The chain joins TRBV19 to TRBJ1-5; D not resolved. This CDR3 has 14 amino acids. Germline assignment: CDR1 LNHDA and CDR2 SQIVND (reference sequence). The CDR3 nucleotides are TGTACCAGTAGTATTTACGGAGCTAATCAGCCCCAGCATTTT. Translating it yields CTSSIYGANQPQHF.

The chain uses TRBV5-1 and TRBJ2-1, with 14 bases lining up with TRBD2. Germline V gives CDR1 SGHRS, CDR2 YFSETQ. The CDR3 is 17 amino acids. The ends lost 0 bases at V and 6 bases at J; junction bases unmatched: 5. The CDR3 protein is CASSLDPGTSGSNEQFF. DNA for the CDR3: TGCGCCAGCAGCTTGGACCCAGGGACTAGCGGGAGCAATGAGCAGTTCTTC.

J is TRBJ1-5 and V is TRBV10-3; perhaps TRBD1 as D (6 bases). The germline V and J ends were trimmed by 3 bases and 6 bases, with 18 bases remaining between them. This CDR3 spans 16 amino acids. Germline V CDR1 and CDR2: ENHRY, SYGVKD. The CDR3 DNA sequence: TGTGCCATCAGTGACCACTCGCGGGGGCCCTCTCAGCCCCAGCATTTT. Protein product: CAISDHSRGPSQPQHF.

The chain couples TRBV7-2 to TRBJ2-5; D not certain. Trimming removed 5 bases from V and 5 bases from J, with 15 bases in between. Per the germline V gene, CDR1 is SGHTA and CDR2 is FQGNSA. CDR3 length: 14 residues. CDR3 region: CASSLNLRSETQYF. In DNA, the CDR3 is TGTGCCAGCAGCCTAAATTTGAGGTCCGAGACCCAGTACTTC. Full variable domain (remainder filled in from reference TRBV7-2 and TRBJ2-5): GAGVSQSPSNKVTEKGKDVELRCDPISGHTALYWYRQSLGQGLEFLIYFQGNSAPDKSGLPSDRFSAERTGGSVSTLTIQRTQQEDSAVYLCASSLNLRSETQYFGPGTRLLVL.

The V and J genes are TRBV29-1 and TRBJ2-1; 8 bases match TRBD1. The germline V gene encodes CDR1 SQVTM and CDR2 ANQGSEA. V lost 5 bases and J lost 7; bases outside the gene matches: 4. CDR3 size: 12 residues. The CDR3 DNA reads as TGCAGCGTTTATCAGGGGGCGAATGAGCAGTTCTTC. Protein product: CSVYQGANEQFF.

The chain recombines TRBV5-5 with TRBJ1-2; 7 bases line up with TRBD1. CDR3 length equals 15 residues. Looked up from germline, CDR1 is SGHKS and CDR2 is YYEKEE (reference sequence). After removal of 4 bases from V and 8 bases from J, the junction contained 14 bases not matched to a gene. The CDR3 here is CASSPTPDRSIGYTF. In DNA, the CDR3 is TGTGCCAGCAGCCCAACCCCGGACAGGTCGATAGGCTACACCTTC.

The chain links TRBV25-1 to TRBJ1-4; 7 nucleotides match TRBD1. Germline CDR1 is MGHDK and CDR2 is SYGVNS. Unmatched junction bases numbered 3, after V lost 4 bases and J lost 1 base. This CDR3 region has 15 residues. CDR3 loop: CASSANRGTNEKLFF. The CDR3 DNA sequence: TGTGCCAGCAGTGCGAACAGGGGAACTAATGAAAAACTGTTTTTT.

The count of this clone is one. CDR3 loop: CASSSVGELEDTQYF. The CDR3 nucleotides read TGCGCCAGCAGCTCAGTAGGGGAACTGGAAGATACGCAGTATTTT. The chain couples TRBV5-1 to TRBJ2-3, with D possibly TRBD1 on 5 matching bases. The CDR3 has 15 residues. Trimming left V 3 bases short and J 5 bases short, with 16 bases between. CDR1 and CDR2 from the germline V gene are SGHRS and YFSETQ.

This chain connects TRBV5-1 to TRBJ2-3; TRBD2 might be the D (6 bases). CDR3 length: 16 amino acids. Trimming removed 6 bases from V and 0 bases from J, with 17 bases in between. Per the germline V gene, CDR1 is SGHRS and CDR2 is YFSETQ. CDR3 sequence (DNA): TGCGCCAGCACCCAGCTCGCGGGGCTTAGCACAGATACGCAGTATTTT. It codes for CASTQLAGLSTDTQYF.

The rearrangement uses TRBV5-5 and TRBJ1-5; D not resolved. This CDR3 region has 13 residues. The germline V gene has CDR1 SGHKS and CDR2 YYEKEE (reference sequence). The V gene lost 0 bases and the J gene lost 1 base, with 2 bases spanning the gap. The CDR3 DNA sequence: TGTGCCAGCAGCTTGGAAAGCAATCAGCCCCAGCATTTT. Translating it yields CASSLESNQPQHF.

V usage is TRBV28 and J usage is TRBJ2-2; D gene ambiguous. This CDR3 contains 13 residues. The V and J ends lost 7 bases and 1 base respectively, with 7 bases between them. Germline-derived CDR1 and CDR2 are MDHEN and SYDVKM. As DNA, the CDR3 is TGTGCCAGCAATAACGGGAACACCGGGGAGCTGTTTTTT. Its protein product is CASNNGNTGELFF.

This clone was detected once. V gene TRBV6-5 combines with J gene TRBJ2-3; possible D gene TRBD2, 5 bases. CDR1 is MNHEY, CDR2 SVGAGI, per germline. This CDR3 comprises 16 residues. The V end was cut by 2 bases, the J end by 4 bases, with 16 bases between. CDR3 protein: CASSYDGRALADTQYF. CDR3 sequence (DNA): TGTGCCAGCAGTTACGATGGGCGGGCCCTTGCAGATACGCAGTATTTT.

V and J are TRBV19 and TRBJ1-5; D gene uncertain. Trimming took off 2 bases at V and 3 bases at J, with 11 bases between the two ends. The length of the CDR3 is 15 residues. Germline V lookup: CDR1 LNHDA, CDR2 SQIVND (reference sequence). The CDR3 nucleotides are TGTGCCAGTAGTATAACTCCCCCCAACAATCAGCCCCAGCATTTT. The encoded protein is CASSITPPNNQPQHF.

V usage is TRBV30 and J usage is TRBJ2-5, with D possibly matching TRBD1 (5 bases). The germline CDR1 and CDR2 sequences are GTSNPN and SVGIG (reference sequence). The CDR3 consists of 13 residues. V lost 2 bases and J lost 2, with 9 bases in between. The DNA of the CDR3 is TGTGCCTGGAGTCAGGGAAATCAAGAGACCCAGTACTTC. Its translation is CAWSQGNQETQYF.

This clone was observed a few times. The chain combines TRBV18 with TRBJ1-2; TRBD1 might be the D (6 bases). The germline V gene encodes CDR1 KGHSH and CDR2 LQKENI. The CDR3 consists of 14 residues. Trimming removed 3 bases from V and 5 bases from J, with 13 bases in between. The CDR3 loop reads CASSPRTDIYGYTF. CDR3 coding DNA: TGTGCCAGCTCACCTCGGACAGATATTTATGGCTACACCTTC.

The chain is built from TRBV7-2 and TRBJ2-2, with D unresolved. The germline CDR1 and CDR2 sequences are SGHTA and FQGNSA. The CDR3 has 14 residues. Deletions cut 6 bases from V and 0 bases from J, with 8 bases between. The CDR3 nucleotides read TGTGCCAGCAGTTTTACACCGAACACCGGGGAGCTGTTTTTT. Residues: CASSFTPNTGELFF.

The sample holds one count of this clone. The rearrangement uses TRBV7-9 and TRBJ2-5; TRBD1 matches 8 bases. There are 12 residues in the CDR3. V gave up 8 bases and J gave up 3 bases; unmatched junction bases: 2. Germline V gene lookup returns CDR1 SEHNR and CDR2 FQNEAQ (reference sequence). The CDR3 is CASGDRKETQYF. In nucleotides, the CDR3 is TGTGCCAGCGGGGACAGGAAAGAGACCCAGTACTTC.

V is TRBV7-9 and J is TRBJ1-4; 12 bases are a match to TRBD1. In germline, CDR1 is SEHNR, CDR2 FQNEAQ (reference sequence). The junction had 6 bases not matched to a gene; V was cut back by 4 bases and J by 3 bases. The CDR3 spans 17 residues. The CDR3 is CASSWGQGALSNEKLFF. The CDR3 DNA follows: TGTGCCAGCAGCTGGGGACAGGGGGCGCTTTCTAATGAAAAACTGTTTTTT.